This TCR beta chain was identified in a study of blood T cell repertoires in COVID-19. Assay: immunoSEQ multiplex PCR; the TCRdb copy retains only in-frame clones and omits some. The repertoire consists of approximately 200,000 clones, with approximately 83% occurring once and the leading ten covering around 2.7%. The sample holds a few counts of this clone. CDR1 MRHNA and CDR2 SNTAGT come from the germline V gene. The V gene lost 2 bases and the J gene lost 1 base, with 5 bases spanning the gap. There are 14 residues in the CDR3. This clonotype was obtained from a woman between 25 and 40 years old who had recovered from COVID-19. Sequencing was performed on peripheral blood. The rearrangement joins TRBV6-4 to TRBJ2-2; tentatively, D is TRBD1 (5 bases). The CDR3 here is CASSDGQNTGELFF. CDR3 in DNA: TGTGCCAGCAGTGACGGACAGAACACCGGGGAGCTGTTTTTT.